This T cell receptor beta chain was sequenced for a study of identical twins. Study findings and constraints: Compared with unrelated sharing, twin-shared out-of-frame alpha sequences had more low-probability sequences. It was possible that invariant MAIT and iNKT cells partly confounded the zero-insertion analyses. Models came in too low on out-of-frame TCR alpha sharing in monozygotic twins.

Each CDR3 protein is one row after TCRdb ran MiXCR on the 5' RACE reads. The sample gives approximately 690,000 distinct CDR3 sequences, roughly 6% of which show up once; 1.5% to 2% is in the top ten. J lost 10 bases, V lost 2 bases, and 5 bases had no gene match. The germline V gene encodes CDR1 SGHRS and CDR2 YFSETQ. The CDR3 spans 14 residues. The donors were all healthy and Caucasian. A few counts support this clonotype. Its specificity is not known. The sequenced sample consisted of naive T cells sorted from blood. The chain recombines TRBV5-1 with TRBJ2-3, with TRBD2 matching 12 bases. The TCR was taken from a man in his late teens or twenties in good health. The CDR3, as DNA: TGCGCCAGCAGCTTACTAGCGGGAGGACCGCCGCAGTATTTT. Translating it yields CASSLLAGGPPQYF.